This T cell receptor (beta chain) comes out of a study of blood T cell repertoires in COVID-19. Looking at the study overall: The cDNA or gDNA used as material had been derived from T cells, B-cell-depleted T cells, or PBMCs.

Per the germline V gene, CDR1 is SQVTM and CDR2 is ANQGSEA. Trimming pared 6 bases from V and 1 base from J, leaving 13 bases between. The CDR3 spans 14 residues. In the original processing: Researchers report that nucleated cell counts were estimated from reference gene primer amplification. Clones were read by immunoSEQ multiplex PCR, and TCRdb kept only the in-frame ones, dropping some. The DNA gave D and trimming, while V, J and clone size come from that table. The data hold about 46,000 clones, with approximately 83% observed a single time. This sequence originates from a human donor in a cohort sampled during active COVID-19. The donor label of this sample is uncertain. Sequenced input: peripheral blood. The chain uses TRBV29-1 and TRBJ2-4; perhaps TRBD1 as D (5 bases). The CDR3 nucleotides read TGCAGCGTCGTCCGTGACAGCGCCAAAAACATTCAGTACTTC. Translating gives CSVVRDSAKNIQYF.